This section outlines one TCR beta chain sequence together with its context. Its antigen is currently unknown. In the source study's methods: The study's classifier, a distant-metastasis tool for papillary thyroid cancer, was built using CDR3 differences across clinicopathological groups. TCRdb reprocessed the PCR reads via MiXCR. The V and J calls reflect TCRdb's pipeline rather than the authors' work. The top ten hold approximately 15% of the sample, which has around 20,000 clones, approximately 20% seen once. These data come from a study of metastatic and nonmetastatic thyroid tumors. About the research overall: Repertoires from blood and tumor or nodule tissue of malignant and benign thyroid patients were compared. Study-wide results and limits: The reported finding was significantly higher TCR beta diversity in malignant thyroid tumors relative to benign nodules, in blood and tumor.

V dropped 6 bases and J dropped 2 bases, with 8 bases sitting between them. The CDR3 is 13 residues long. The V gene's germline CDR1 is SGHNT and CDR2 YENEEA. Thyroid surgery had not been preceded by any treatment in any patient. This receptor was identified in a female donor with papillary thyroid cancer or a benign thyroid nodule (not recorded which). Some clones in this sample may be carry-over from other donors' samples. Sequencing used tumor tissue. The chain combines TRBV11-3 with TRBJ2-1, with D perhaps TRBD1 (6 bases). In DNA, the CDR3 is TGTGCCAGCAGGTGGGGGCCCTACAATGAGCAGTTCTTC. Translated: CASRWGPYNEQFF.